This T cell receptor (beta chain) was identified in a study of blood T cell repertoires in COVID-19. Across the whole study: Some COVID-19 samples were acute and others convalescent; all came from the United States, Italy and Spain. From T cells, B-cell-depleted T cells, or PBMCs came the material, which was cDNA or gDNA.

In the original processing: Amplification of reference gene primers was used by the study to estimate nucleated cell counts. Profiled with immunoSEQ multiplex PCR; TCRdb holds only in-frame clones, not every one. V and J calls and clone size are given by that table; D and trimming were obtained from the DNA. The repertoire consists of more than 150,000 clones, with around 86% occurring once and the leading ten covering around 6.6%. The V end lost 2 bases, the J end lost 6 bases, and 13 bases lay between the germline ends. From germline, CDR1 is MGHDK and CDR2 SYGVNS. This CDR3 has 14 amino acids. The sequenced material came from peripheral blood. The receptor comes from a man aged 40-49 years with acute or convalescent COVID-19. The genes are TRBV25-1 and TRBJ1-2; TRBD1 might be the D (5 bases). As DNA, the CDR3 is TGTGCCAGCAGTGAACTCGGGGGTGGGAATGGCTACACCTTC. It translates to CASSELGGGNGYTF.